This TCR beta chain was sequenced during a study of cytomegalovirus exposure and HLA in healthy donors (dated by TCRdb to about 2017). Describing the broader study: In an earlier analysis of approximately 640 of the donors, around 290 Gb of sequence data and 90 million to 120 million unique TCR beta sequences from about 180 million T cells were reported. About 280 gigabases of sequencing data and 80 million or so unique TCR sequences were included in an early release covering over 600 HLA-typed donors. The genetic ancestry cluster associated with self-reported Caucasian donors included over 80% of the roughly 390 genotyped donors. The aim of the study was to test whether cataloging public T cell receptors could identify signatures of past pathogen exposure. Using immunosequencing, the study profiled T cell repertoires from around 680 subjects and related those repertoires to cytomegalovirus serostatus. In addition to the first cohort of 666 subjects, a separate validation cohort of 130 or so different subjects was used. To predict cytomegalovirus infection status, the study combined high-throughput TCR immunosequencing, statistical association of individual TCRs with disease status, and machine learning. A later analysis re-examined previously published TCR beta repertoires from about 670 donors and added high-resolution HLA genotyping to investigate patterns of TCR occurrence. In the later analysis, no new phenotypic data were used to find candidate immune exposures; instead, reliance was placed on TCR beta sequences and their occurrence across donors. To decide whether each TCR beta V gene segment behaved as functional or pseudogenic, an earlier analysis of 587 of the donors relied on high-throughput TCR beta sequencing. Donor age, sex, ethnicity and CMV serostatus were compiled alongside the repertoire data. In a later genetic analysis, genome-wide SNP genotypes for about three fifths of the roughly 670 donors were used, and that subset was treated as a discovery cohort. Every discovery cohort repertoire had been produced on one sequencing platform. HLA typing covered class I and class II loci at four-digit resolution. Typing coverage differed by locus: A, B, C, DRB1 and DQB1 were typed in roughly 620-640 donors, DQA1 in 500 to 550, DPA1 in some 600, and DPB1 in 450 to 480. Because of strong linkage in the cohort, roughly five DR-DQ haplotypes were treated as single units for association and clustering. Among 398 genotyped donors of the cohort, an average of about 240,000 unique TCR beta nucleotide sequences were sequenced per donor, around a sixth of them non-productive.

Paper-wide results and their limitations: When HLA alleles, especially DR and DQ, strongly co-occurred, TCR associations were difficult to assign to individual alleles. Because the 87-base-pair reads could not distinguish some IMGT-functional V segments, including TRBV6-2 and TRBV6-3, those segments were excluded. Only TCR beta chains were sequenced in this cohort, and the absence of alpha or paired-chain data limited detectable features. A later analysis found that TCR association rates varied across HLA loci, with DRB1 alleles showing the most associated TCRs and HLA-C alleles the fewest. The authors suggested that the approach could potentially be generalized to other disease states and immunological phenotypes. The presence/absence analyses assumed that sequencing depth was roughly uniform across donors, and that assumption may not be true. In vitro tests confirmed that a few of the cytomegalovirus-associated TCR beta chains recognize cytomegalovirus antigens. According to a later analysis, most CMV-associated TCR beta chains appeared to be HLA-restricted, and the HLA associations seemed to be driven largely by CMV exposure. The study listed 164 TCR beta chains as associated with cytomegalovirus. In a later analysis, HLA-associated TCR beta chains were found to be more clonally expanded and to have lower generation probabilities than equally common non-associated chains. In a later analysis, 16,951 TCR beta sequences were associated with specific HLA alleles at a false discovery rate of 0.05. Linkage disequilibrium might explain the correlated functional status among segregating V segments, but an unknown experimental factor could not be ruled out. A cluster of highly shared sequence variants was judged likely to be a technical artifact of the sequencing pipeline. Because HLA typing was unavailable for some donors at each locus, only the typed subset was used in association tests. CMV serostatus was the only immune exposure information available for the cohort. A further reported finding was that TCR beta sequences accurately predicted the HLA-A and HLA-B alleles for most subjects in the first cohort. According to a later genetic analysis, donors in an Asian-associated ancestry cluster had fewer N-insertions in productive TCRs than the approximately 630-donor mean. The classifier was reported to diagnose cytomegalovirus status with high specificity and sensitivity in both the original and validation cohorts. Across donors, most TCR sequences were observed very rarely, whereas some public TCRs were present in many individuals. A later analysis reported that several top co-occurrence clusters appeared linked to parvovirus B19, influenza, CMV and Epstein-Barr virus. In a later genetic analysis, a missense DCLRE1C variant was associated with V-gene and J-gene trimming of TCR beta chains, and the association was replicated in an independent cohort. In an earlier analysis of approximately 590 of the donors, most TCR beta V segments were observed in productive rearrangements about 87% or about 30% of the time, broadly matching IMGT annotations. Because counts were too low, seventeen rarely observed V segments, including chromosome 9 orphons, were left out of the earlier analysis of about 620 of the donors.

The cohort comprised more than 550 healthy bone marrow donors. Cohort members were all nominally healthy when sampled, although unrecorded immune exposures were likely present. The donor tested CMV seropositive, placing the donor among the 250 to 350 seropositive members of the cohort. Each donor provided a peripheral blood sample, and peripheral blood mononuclear cells were used for TCR beta sequencing. The Qiagen DNeasy Blood Extraction Kit was used to extract genomic DNA from the blood cell samples. In the case of this clone: The clone's antigen remains unknown. The sample holds no much larger clone one base away, and base qualities are not on file.

Sequences MNHNY (CDR1) and SVGAGI (CDR2) are obtained from the germline V gene (reference sequence). The CDR3 contains 16 residues, cysteine and phenylalanine counted. The sequence is cut down to CDR3 DNA, 48 bases in frame from base 1. V is pared back by 4 bases and J by 7 bases, with 20 bases lying between the germline termini. Receptor amplification or capture employed the immunoSEQ multiplex PCR assay. For the multiplex PCR, a mixture combining 60 forward primers for TCR Vbeta segments and 13 reverse primers for TCR Jbeta segments was used. Amplification of the CDR3 region of rearranged TCR beta genes was performed with a multiplex PCR assay on genomic DNA. The amplified TCR beta libraries were sequenced on the Illumina HiSeq System as 87-base-pair reads. Processing in the source paper ran as follows. A later analysis counted about 82 million unique TCR beta chains across the 666 repertoires, and roughly 11 million of these chains were shared by at least two donors. To remove PCR and sequencing errors, raw reads were error-corrected and collapsed into unique sequences using a nearest-neighbor algorithm that merged closely related sequences. CDR3 sequences were aligned to IMGT reference sequences to assign V, D and J gene segments. For a sequence to be retained, a match of at least six nucleotides was required to both a V gene segment and a J gene segment. Rearrangements were called productive when the CDR3 lacked stop codons and stayed in frame with V and J; all others were non-productive. CDR3 was defined by IMGT convention, running from the second conserved V-encoded cysteine to the conserved J-encoded phenylalanine. Sequences without an unambiguous match to a single V gene segment were excluded from the earlier analysis of several hundred of the donors. In an earlier analysis of roughly 500 of the donors, V segments were called functional above 56.7% productive rearrangements and were called segregating when the between-donor standard deviation exceeded 5%. A statistical classification framework was built to diagnose cytomegalovirus status from the catalog of TCR beta chain sequences. V and J gene assignment, in a later analysis, came from comparing TCR nucleotide sequences with IMGT/GENE-DB human TR gene sequences. A later analysis assigned CDR3 sequences and most-parsimonious VDJ recombination scenarios with the TCRdist pipeline. In a later analysis, each TCR beta chain was defined by its CDR3 amino acid sequence together with its V-gene family, and reads without a unique V-gene family were excluded. As a way to deal with suspected cross-contamination and a sequencing artifact, a later analysis dropped 500 to 700 nucleotide sequences that were highly shared and had low generation probability. In a later analysis, a clonal expansion index was calculated for each public chain from normalized within-repertoire ranks of inferred template counts. In a later analysis, generation probabilities were computed with a VDJ recombination model fitted to out-of-frame rearrangements, and the resulting probabilities were checked against IGoR. In a later analysis, TCR-TCR, TCR-HLA and TCR-CMV co-occurrence was scored with hypergeometric tests, and a repertoire-size bias correction was applied to TCR pairs. To estimate false discovery rates, a later analysis permuted the HLA or CMV assignments 20 times. In a later analysis, co-occurring TCRs were grouped using DBSCAN, with TCRdist sequence similarity added in when clustering inside HLA-allele-positive subsets. Co-occurrence clustering excluded repertoires with fewer than 30,000 or more than 120,000 public chains, plus five with anomalous nucleotide sharing. This immuneACCESS table, as held by TCRdb, lists in-frame sequences with V and J called but not all clones. Of the missing ones, under half trace to an unresolved V gene in checked studies; the others have no known cause. D and trimming come from the DNA, and the V and J calls and clone size come from that table. Present in this sample are about 140,000 clones, approximately 78% of which were seen just once. About 4.1% of the sample is in the top ten clones.

The sample was PBMCs. The sequence joins TRBV6-6 to TRBJ2-1; possibly the D gene is TRBD2, per 6 matching bases. The clonotype comes from a woman in her thirties or forties in good health and CMV-seropositive. The sequenced DNA: TGTGCCAGCAGTTCCGGACTGGGAGGAAGACTGAATGAGCAGTTCTTC. The translation is CASSSGLGGRLNEQFF.